This passage covers 30 T cell receptor beta chains from one sample sequenced in a study of cytomegalovirus exposure and HLA in healthy donors. The PCR used 60 Vbeta and 13 Jbeta primers. Libraries were prepared by immunoSEQ multiplex PCR; TCRdb keeps only in-frame clonotypes and omits some of them. The specimen's table records around 200,000 clones. The sequenced sample consisted of PBMCs. These receptors came from a girl aged 2 to 10 in good health and CMV-seropositive.

The gene calls are TRBV18 and TRBJ1-2; 10 nucleotides agree with TRBD1. Germline lookup yields CDR1 KGHSH and CDR2 LQKENI. The CDR3 is 16 residues long. V was clipped by 0 bases and J by 6 bases; unmatched bases: 7. The CDR3 nucleotides read TGTGCCAGCTCACCACCGACAGGGGGCATTTTGGATGGCTACACCTTC. Translation: CASSPPTGGILDGYTF.

The chain is built from TRBV27 and TRBJ2-4; D uncertain. This CDR3 region has 14 residues. Germline lookup yields CDR1 MNHEY and CDR2 SMNVEV (reference sequence). Trimming shortened V by 0 bases and J by 4 bases, and 7 bases separated the two germline ends. CDR3 nucleotides: TGTGCCAGCAGTTTATCAGGAGTTAAAAACATTCAGTACTTC. The encoded protein is CASSLSGVKNIQYF.

This sequence joins TRBV28 and TRBJ1-1; D ambiguous. Germline V lookup: CDR1 MDHEN, CDR2 SYDVKM. The CDR3 covers 11 residues. V was trimmed by 6 bases and J by 7 bases, leaving 9 bases between them. CDR3 nucleotide sequence: TGTGCCAGCAGCGGGTCCGATGAAGCTTTCTTT. This gives the protein CASSGSDEAFF.

This rearrangement joins TRBV25-1 to TRBJ2-3, with 9 bases matching TRBD1. This CDR3 has 15 amino acids. Per germline, CDR1 MGHDK and CDR2 SYGVNS. V dropped 6 bases and J dropped 6; count of bases not matched to a gene: 10. The CDR3 DNA sequence: TGTGCCAGCAGACCACAGGGGGCGTTTTATGATACGCAGTATTTT. Translation: CASRPQGAFYDTQYF.

This chain joins TRBV5-4 and TRBJ2-1; 9 positions match TRBD2. The J segment lost 1 base and the V segment lost 4 bases, leaving 3 bases of the junction unmatched. The CDR3 consists of 15 residues. Germline-derived CDR1 and CDR2 are SGHNT and YYREEE (reference sequence). CDR3 loop: CASSPTSGSYNEQFF. In DNA form, the CDR3 reads TGTGCCAGCAGCCCGACTAGCGGTTCCTACAATGAGCAGTTCTTC.

V is TRBV5-5 and J is TRBJ2-1; D might be TRBD1 (6 bases). Germline CDR1 SGHKS, CDR2 YYEKEE (reference sequence). Trimming removed 2 bases from V and 5 bases from J, with 11 bases in between. The CDR3 extends over 14 amino acids. The DNA of the CDR3 is TGTGCCAGCAGCTTTCGGACAGAAAACAATGAGCAGTTCTTC. Translated: CASSFRTENNEQFF.

The chain couples TRBV30 to TRBJ1-2; 9 bases are shared with TRBD1. Looked up from germline, CDR1 is GTSNPN and CDR2 is SVGIG (reference sequence). V trimming: 4 bases; J trimming: 9 bases; junction bases outside the gene matches: 6. The CDR3 contains 12 residues. CDR3 sequence (DNA): TGTGCCTGGATCCCGGGACAGGGAAGCTACACCTTC. Residues: CAWIPGQGSYTF.

V and J are TRBV7-2 and TRBJ2-1, with TRBD1 as a possible D gene (6 bases). Looked up from germline, CDR1 is SGHTA and CDR2 is FQGNSA. V was shortened by 5 bases and J by 9 bases, with 20 bases between the two germline ends. The CDR3 is made up of 15 amino acids. The CDR3 region has the DNA TGTGCCAGCAGCCCATCACTAGGAACCAGGGGTGAGCAGTTCTTC. It codes for CASSPSLGTRGEQFF.

The chain employs TRBV5-8 and TRBJ2-7, with TRBD1 as a possible D gene (7 bases). This CDR3 is 14 amino acids long. The V and J ends lost 1 base and 4 bases respectively, with 12 bases between them. From germline, CDR1 is SGHTS and CDR2 YDEGEE. CDR3 in amino acids: CASSLPRGRYEQYF. CDR3 nucleotides: TGTGCCAGCAGCTTGCCCAGGGGGAGGTACGAGCAGTACTTC.

The rearrangement uses TRBV6-5 and TRBJ2-7, with 7 bases aligning to TRBD2. The junction had 8 bases not matched to a gene; V was cut back by 4 bases and J by 2 bases. The CDR3 totals 15 residues. Germline-derived CDR1 and CDR2 are MNHEY and SVGAGI. CDR3 in DNA: TGTGCCAGCAGTTCTCTAGCGGCCTTAACCTACGAGCAGTACTTC. Translated, it gives CASSSLAALTYEQYF.

The chain joins TRBV5-4 to TRBJ2-1; D ambiguous. The CDR3 is 15 amino acids. Trimming cost V 0 bases and J 1 base, with 8 bases left between them. CDR1 is SGHNT, CDR2 YYREEE, per germline (reference sequence). CDR3 region: CASSLGPRSYNEQFF. CDR3 DNA: TGTGCCAGCAGCTTGGGACCCAGGTCCTACAATGAGCAGTTCTTC.

The V call is TRBV7-2, the J call TRBJ1-5; 9 bases match TRBD1. There are 15 residues in the CDR3. Germline V lookup: CDR1 SGHTA, CDR2 FQGNSA. Trimming took 5 bases from V and 1 from J; bases not matched to a gene: 3. The CDR3 here is CASSRDRESNQPQHF. The CDR3 DNA follows: TGTGCCAGCAGCCGGGACAGGGAGAGCAATCAGCCCCAGCATTTT.

The genes are TRBV7-9 and TRBJ2-3, with 8 nucleotides matching TRBD1. Trimming removed 5 bases from V and 4 bases from J; junction bases left unmatched: 5. Germline CDR1 and CDR2: SEHNR and FQNEAQ (reference sequence). The CDR3 sequence is 14 residues long. The CDR3 is CASSIGQGPDTQYF. CDR3 nucleotide sequence: TGTGCCAGCAGCATTGGACAGGGACCAGATACGCAGTATTTT.

CDR3 coding DNA: TGCGCCAGCAGCCAAGAGTACGGGAGATCGGGCGAGCAGTACTTC. Encoded protein: CASSQEYGRSGEQYF. The rearrangement joins TRBV4-1 to TRBJ2-7, with D possibly matching TRBD2 (6 bases). Trimming pared 0 bases from V and 6 bases from J, leaving 15 bases between. The CDR3 runs to 15 residues. From germline, CDR1 is MGHRA and CDR2 YSYEKL.

This chain connects TRBV7-9 to TRBJ2-7; 9 nucleotides align to TRBD2. Per the germline V gene, CDR1 is SEHNR and CDR2 is FQNEAQ (reference sequence). The J segment lost 3 bases and the V segment lost 5 bases, leaving 14 bases of the junction unmatched. The CDR3 consists of 17 residues. The CDR3 DNA reads TGTGCCAGCAGCCCGGGTTCCCGCGGGAGGGCAAACTACGAGCAGTACTTC. Encoded protein: CASSPGSRGRANYEQYF.

V is TRBV7-9 and J is TRBJ2-3, with 7 bases lining up with TRBD2. The germline V gene has CDR1 SEHNR and CDR2 FQNEAQ (reference sequence). After removal of 4 bases from V and 5 bases from J, the junction contained 0 bases not matched to a gene. CDR3 size: 12 residues. The CDR3 reads CASSWEGDTQYF. The CDR3 DNA sequence: TGTGCCAGCAGCTGGGAGGGAGATACGCAGTATTTT.

About this clone itself: A junction boundary mismatches the germline segment, possibly from a read error. The chain employs TRBV10-3 and TRBJ2-1; 10 nucleotides line up with TRBD2. Looked up from germline, CDR1 is ENHRY and CDR2 is SYGVKD. This CDR3 region has 15 residues. The CDR3 sequence is CAIREVAGGSNGQFF. The DNA for the CDR3 is TGTGCCATCAGGGAAGTAGCGGGAGGTTCCAATGGGCAGTTCTTC.

The chain has TRBV28 and TRBJ1-1; 7 positions agree with TRBD1. The ends lost 5 bases at V and 1 base at J; junction bases unmatched: 10. Germline CDR1 and CDR2: MDHEN and SYDVKM. This CDR3 comprises 16 residues. The CDR3 loop is CASSNIPTGPNTEAFF. The CDR3 bases are TGTGCCAGCAGTAACATTCCGACAGGGCCGAACACTGAAGCTTTCTTT. The whole variable domain, remainder taken from reference TRBV28 and TRBJ1-1, is DVKVTQSSRYLVKRTGEKVFLECVQDMDHENMFWYRQDPGLGLRLIYFSYDVKMKEKGDIPEGYSVSREKKERFSLILESASTNQTSMYLCASSNIPTGPNTEAFFGQGTRLTVV.

This CDR3 is CASSLTDSTSGNTIYF. As DNA, the CDR3 is TGTGCCAGCAGCTTGACGGACAGCACCTCTGGAAACACCATATATTTT. The chain carries TRBV7-8 and TRBJ1-3; tentative D call: TRBD1 (6 bases). Germline V CDR1 and CDR2: SGHVS, FQNEAQ. The length of the CDR3 is 16 residues. Trimming took 3 bases from V and 0 from J, leaving 12 bases between them.

The V call is TRBV7-8, the J call TRBJ2-7; 10 bases fit TRBD1. The CDR3 runs to 14 residues. Germline values: CDR1 SGHVS, CDR2 FQNEAQ. V dropped 5 bases and J dropped 5; count of bases not matched to a gene: 6. In DNA form, the CDR3 reads TGTGCCAGCAGCCCCCGGGACAGGGGCGACGAGCAGTACTTC. This encodes CASSPRDRGDEQYF.

This chain links TRBV18 with TRBJ1-1; 7 positions agree with TRBD1. The V and J ends lost 0 bases and 1 base, in that order; junction bases with no gene match: 5. Per germline, CDR1 KGHSH and CDR2 LQKENI. The CDR3 runs 16 residues. The CDR3 coding sequence is TGTGCCAGCTCACCACCCGCCAGACAGGGGAACACTGAAGCTTTCTTT. Residues: CASSPPARQGNTEAFF.

This chain uses TRBV11-2 with TRBJ2-2; D uncertain. Deletions cut 3 bases from V and 0 bases from J, with 8 bases between. The CDR3 is 15 residues long. Germline V gene lookup returns CDR1 SGHAT and CDR2 FQNNGV. CDR3 residues: CASSFSVSNTGELFF. CDR3 bases: TGTGCCAGCAGCTTCTCGGTCTCGAACACCGGGGAGCTGTTTTTT.

The gene calls are TRBV10-1 and TRBJ2-5; TRBD1 matches at 7 bases. The J call may be faulty, since TRBJ2-7 better matches the DNA end. This CDR3 is built from 14 residues. From germline, CDR1 is WNHNN and CDR2 SYGVQD (reference sequence). The CDR3 DNA reads as TGCGTACACAGGGACAGCCAGGACGGGGACGAGCAGTACTTC. This translates into CVHRDSQDGDEQYF.

This chain uses TRBV7-2 with TRBJ1-4; a possible D gene is TRBD1 (6 bases). Germline V gene lookup returns CDR1 SGHTA and CDR2 FQGNSA. This CDR3 spans 16 amino acids. V gave up 3 bases and J gave up 7 bases, with 18 bases separating them. The CDR3 DNA follows: TGTGCCAGCAGCTTGCATCCGGGGGGCCGAAGTGAAAAACTGTTTTTT. It codes for CASSLHPGGRSEKLFF.

The chain employs TRBV5-1 and TRBJ1-6; no clear D. Germline-derived CDR1 and CDR2 are SGHRS and YFSETQ. V dropped 0 bases and J dropped 5 bases, with 9 bases sitting between them. The CDR3 runs 15 residues. The CDR3 coding sequence is TGCGCCAGCAGCTTGGCCGAGGCAGATAATTCACCCCTCCACTTT. Encoded protein: CASSLAEADNSPLHF.

The chain combines TRBV4-1 with TRBJ2-7; 8 positions match TRBD2. The ends lost 0 bases at V and 0 bases at J; junction bases unmatched: 7. This CDR3 contains 17 residues. Germline V gene sequence: CDR1 MGHRA, CDR2 YSYEKL. The CDR3 loop reads CASSQDQAGVDSYEQYF. The CDR3 nucleotides are TGCGCCAGCAGCCAAGATCAAGCGGGAGTGGACTCCTACGAGCAGTACTTC.

The chain has TRBV7-2 and TRBJ1-5; the D gene is possibly TRBD1 (5 bases). Germline lookup yields CDR1 SGHTA and CDR2 FQGNSA. V lost 4 bases to trimming and J lost 7 bases, with 14 bases between them. This CDR3 contains 14 residues. CDR3 loop: CASSSVGGGQPQHF. The CDR3 DNA is TGTGCCAGCAGCTCCGTGGGGGGAGGACAGCCCCAGCATTTT.

J is TRBJ2-7 and V is TRBV28; 8 nucleotides line up with TRBD1. The ends lost 3 bases at V and 6 bases at J; junction bases unmatched: 4. Germline CDR1 reads MDHEN; CDR2 reads SYDVKM. The CDR3 consists of 13 residues. CDR3 loop: CASSFTDRGEQYF. CDR3 nucleotides: TGTGCCAGCAGTTTCACCGACAGGGGCGAGCAGTACTTC.

CDR3: CATSSRDNAYEQYF. As DNA, the CDR3 is TGTGCCACCAGTTCCCGGGACAATGCCTACGAGCAGTACTTC. The chain couples TRBV15 to TRBJ2-7, with D perhaps matching TRBD1 (6 bases). V lost 6 bases to trimming and J lost 2 bases, with 14 bases between them. Looked up from germline, CDR1 is LNHNV and CDR2 is YYDKDF (reference sequence). The CDR3 is 14 residues long.

The CDR3, as DNA: TGTGCCAGCAGCCCCACTAGCGGGGCCCCCGGGGAGCTGTTTTTT. Protein sequence: CASSPTSGAPGELFF. The chain carries TRBV13 and TRBJ2-2, with 10 bases identical to TRBD2. The V gene end was trimmed by 5 bases and the J gene end by 6 bases; junction bases not matched to a gene: 6. Germline V lookup: CDR1 PRHDT, CDR2 FYEKMQ (reference sequence). This CDR3 has 15 amino acids. The full variable domain, with the rest looked up from reference TRBV13 and TRBJ2-2, is AAGVIQSPRHLIKEKRETATLKCYPIPRHDTVYWYQQGPGQDPQFLISFYEKMQSDKGSIPDRFSAQQFSDYHSELNMSSLELGDSALYFCASSPTSGAPGELFFGEGSRLTVL.